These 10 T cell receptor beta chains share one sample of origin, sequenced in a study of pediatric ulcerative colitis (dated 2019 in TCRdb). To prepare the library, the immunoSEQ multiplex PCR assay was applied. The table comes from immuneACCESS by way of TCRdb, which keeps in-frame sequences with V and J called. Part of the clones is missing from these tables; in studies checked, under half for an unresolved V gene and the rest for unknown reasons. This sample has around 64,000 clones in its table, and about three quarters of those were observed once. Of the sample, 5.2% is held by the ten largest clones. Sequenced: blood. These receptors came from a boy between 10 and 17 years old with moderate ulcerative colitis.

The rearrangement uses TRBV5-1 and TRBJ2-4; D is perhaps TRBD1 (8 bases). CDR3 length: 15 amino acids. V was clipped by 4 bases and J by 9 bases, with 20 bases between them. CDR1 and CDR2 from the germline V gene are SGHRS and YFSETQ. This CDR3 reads CASSPPTGEGGIQYF. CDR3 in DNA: TGCGCCAGCAGCCCTCCGACAGGGGAGGGTGGCATTCAGTACTTC.

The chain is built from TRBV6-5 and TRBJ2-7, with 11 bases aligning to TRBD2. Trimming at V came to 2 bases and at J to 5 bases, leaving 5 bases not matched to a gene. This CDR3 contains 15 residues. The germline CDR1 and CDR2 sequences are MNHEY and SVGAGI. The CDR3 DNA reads TGTGCCAGCAGTTACCGGCTAGCGGGAGGCCACGAGCAGTACTTC. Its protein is CASSYRLAGGHEQYF.

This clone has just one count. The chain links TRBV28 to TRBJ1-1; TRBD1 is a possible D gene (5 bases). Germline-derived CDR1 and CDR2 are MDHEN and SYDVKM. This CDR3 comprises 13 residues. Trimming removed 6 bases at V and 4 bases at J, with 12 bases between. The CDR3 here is CASRPRARTEAFF. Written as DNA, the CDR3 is TGTGCCAGCAGGCCCAGGGCGCGCACTGAAGCTTTCTTT.

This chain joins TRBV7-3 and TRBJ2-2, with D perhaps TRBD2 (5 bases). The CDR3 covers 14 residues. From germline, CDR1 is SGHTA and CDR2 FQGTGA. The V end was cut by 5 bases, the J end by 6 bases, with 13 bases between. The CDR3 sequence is CASSLTTSAGELFF. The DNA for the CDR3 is TGTGCCAGCAGCCTCACAACTAGTGCCGGGGAGCTGTTTTTT.

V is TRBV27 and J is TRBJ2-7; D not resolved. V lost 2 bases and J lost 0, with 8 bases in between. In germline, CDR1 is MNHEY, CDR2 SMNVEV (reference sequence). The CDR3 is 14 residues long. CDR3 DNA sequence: TGTGCCAGCAGTTTAGGCCAGGACTCCTACGAGCAGTACTTC. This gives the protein CASSLGQDSYEQYF.

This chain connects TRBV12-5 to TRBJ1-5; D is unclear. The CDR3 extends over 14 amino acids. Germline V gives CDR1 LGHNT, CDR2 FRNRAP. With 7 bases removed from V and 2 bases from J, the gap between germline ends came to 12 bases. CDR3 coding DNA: TGTGCTAGTGAGCGGACGGACGGCAATCAGCCCCAGCATTTT. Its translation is CASERTDGNQPQHF.

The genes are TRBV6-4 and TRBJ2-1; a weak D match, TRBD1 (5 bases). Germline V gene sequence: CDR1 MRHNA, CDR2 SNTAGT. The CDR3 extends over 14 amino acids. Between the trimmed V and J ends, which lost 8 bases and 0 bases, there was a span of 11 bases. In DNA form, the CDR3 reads TGTGCCAGCGGAACAGGTAACTCCTACAATGAGCAGTTCTTC. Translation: CASGTGNSYNEQFF.

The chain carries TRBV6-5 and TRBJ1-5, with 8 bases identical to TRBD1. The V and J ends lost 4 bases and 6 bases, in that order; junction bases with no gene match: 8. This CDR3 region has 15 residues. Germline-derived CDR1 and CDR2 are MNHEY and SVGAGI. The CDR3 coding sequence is TGTGCCAGCAGTTTGGGCAGGGGGCAGGTTCAGCCCCAGCATTTT. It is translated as CASSLGRGQVQPQHF.

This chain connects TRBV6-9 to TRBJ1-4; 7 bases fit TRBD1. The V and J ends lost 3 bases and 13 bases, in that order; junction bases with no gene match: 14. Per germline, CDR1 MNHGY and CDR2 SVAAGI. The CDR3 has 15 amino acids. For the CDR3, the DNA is TGTGCCAGCAGTTACACACGGACAGGCTTGGTTCGACTGTTTTTT. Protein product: CASSYTRTGLVRLFF.

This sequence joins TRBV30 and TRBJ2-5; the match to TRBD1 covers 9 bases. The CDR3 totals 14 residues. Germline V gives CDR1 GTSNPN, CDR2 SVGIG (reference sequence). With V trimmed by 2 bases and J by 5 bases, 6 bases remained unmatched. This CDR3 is CAWSTQGAWETQYF. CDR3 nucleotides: TGTGCCTGGAGTACACAGGGGGCTTGGGAGACCCAGTACTTC. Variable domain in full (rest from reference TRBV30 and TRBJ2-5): SQTIHQWPATLVQPVGSPLSLECTVEGTSNPNLYWYRQAAGRGLQLLFYSVGIGQISSEVPQNLSASRPQDRQFILSSKKLLLSDSGFYLCAWSTQGAWETQYFGPGTRLLVL.